Listed below are T cell receptor beta chains from one sample, sequenced in a study of control samples from healthy donors and cancer patients. The repertoire was sequenced with immunoSEQ multiplex PCR; TCRdb's copy has only in-frame clones and lacks some. The sample contains some 74,000 clones, 88% of which appear only once. Sequenced: blood. The receptor source for this set is a woman aged 50 to 60 in good health. Each CDR3 is given with its conserved first and last residue. A D gene is named only where the DNA matches it firmly. Clone size is given for some rows only: seen once, a few or many times, or a class if the clone is expanded.

length | J | D | V | size | CDR3 | DNA
16 | TRBJ2-3 | TRBD2 | TRBV7-6 | NA | CASSPGLAGGQDTQYF | TGTGCCAGCAGTCCTGGACTAGCGGGGGGGCAGGATACGCAGTATTTT
15 | TRBJ1-3 | NA | TRBV27 | few | CASSLKGDRGNTIYF | TGTGCCAGCAGTTTAAAAGGGGACCGGGGAAACACCATATATTTT
13 | TRBJ2-1 | TRBD1 | TRBV5-1 | NA | CASSGQGYNEQFF | TGCGCCAGCTCGGGACAGGGCTACAATGAGCAGTTCTTC
13 | TRBJ1-5 | NA | TRBV9 | once | CASSVEYGQPQHF | TGTGCCAGCAGCGTAGAGTACGGTCAGCCCCAGCATTTT
12 | TRBJ1-1 | NA | TRBV25-1 | NA | CASSESSTEAFF | TGTGCCAGCAGTGAAAGTTCCACTGAAGCTTTCTTT
13 | TRBJ1-1 | NA | TRBV5-5 | NA | CASSFSHGTEAFF | TGTGCCAGCAGCTTTTCCCATGGTACTGAAGCTTTCTTT
18 | TRBJ2-3 | TRBD2 | TRBV4-2 | NA | CASSQQGLAGGLIDTQYF | TGTGCCAGCAGCCAACAGGGACTAGCGGGGGGGCTGATAGATACGCAGTATTTT
12 | TRBJ2-3 | NA | TRBV6-5 | NA | CASSQSTDTQYF | TGTGCCAGCAGTCAGAGCACAGATACGCAGTATTTT
11 | TRBJ1-2 | NA | TRBV6-5 | NA | CASRGGWGYTF | TGTGCCAGCAGAGGGGGTTGGGGCTACACCTTC
13 | TRBJ1-3 | NA | TRBV13 | NA | CASREDSGNTIYF | TGTGCCAGCCGGGAGGACTCTGGAAACACCATATATTTT
12 | TRBJ2-5 | NA | TRBV6-5 | NA | CASSYAGETQYF | TGTGCCAGCAGTTACGCTGGAGAGACCCAGTACTTC
13 | TRBJ1-4 | NA | TRBV30 | NA | CASTRGDNEKLFF | TGTGCCTCGACTAGGGGGGATAATGAAAAACTGTTTTTT
15 | TRBJ2-5 | TRBD1 | TRBV29-1 | NA | CSVEGGRTGLETQYF | TGCAGCGTTGAAGGGGGAAGGACAGGGTTAGAGACCCAGTACTTC
12 | TRBJ2-3 | NA | TRBV27 | NA | CASSSIRDKEMF | TGTGCCAGCAGTTCAATCCGGGACAAGGAAATGTTT
11 | TRBJ2-3 | NA | TRBV27 | NA | CASSSADTQYF | TGTGCCAGCAGTTCGGCAGATACGCAGTATTTT
13 | TRBJ1-1 | NA | TRBV18 | NA | CASSSDIVSEAFF | TGTGCCAGCTCATCTGACATAGTGTCTGAAGCTTTCTTT
14 | TRBJ2-1 | NA | TRBV7-2 | NA | CASSHGLQYNEQFF | TGTGCCAGCAGCCACGGACTGCAGTACAATGAGCAGTTCTTC
12 | TRBJ2-7 | TRBD1 | TRBV30 | NA | CAWSLGGHEQYF | TGTGCCTGGAGTTTAGGGGGCCACGAGCAGTACTTC
12 | TRBJ2-2 | NA | TRBV19 | NA | CATDFGTGELFF | TGTGCCACTGATTTCGGAACCGGGGAGCTGTTTTTT
12 | TRBJ1-2 | TRBD1 | TRBV5-6 | once | CASSLRDRGDTF | TGTGCCAGCAGCTTAAGGGACAGAGGGGACACCTTC
15 | TRBJ1-5 | NA | TRBV30 | NA | CAWSELGDFNQPQHF | TGTGCCTGGAGTGAGTTGGGGGACTTTAATCAGCCCCAGCATTTT
13 | TRBJ2-1 | TRBD1 | TRBV10-3 | NA | CAIREVQGDEQFF | TGTGCCATCAGAGAAGTACAGGGGGATGAGCAGTTCTTC
10 | TRBJ1-1 | NA | TRBV19 | NA | CASKDTEAFF | TGTGCCAGTAAGGACACTGAAGCTTTCTTT
11 | TRBJ2-3 | NA | TRBV20-1 | NA | CSASLTDTQYF | TGCAGTGCTAGCCTTACAGATACGCAGTATTTT
15 | TRBJ1-2 | NA | TRBV4-1 | NA | CASSRGPQQDYGYTF | TGCGCCAGCAGCCGCGGACCCCAGCAAGACTATGGCTACACCTTC
15 | TRBJ2-2 | NA | TRBV10-3 | once | CAISDGRKNTGELFF | TGTGCCATCAGTGACGGCCGGAAGAACACCGGGGAGCTGTTTTTT
13 | TRBJ1-2 | NA | TRBV18 | NA | CASSPTANYGYTF | TGTGCCAGCTCACCGACAGCTAACTATGGCTACACCTTC
15 | TRBJ1-2 | NA | TRBV7-9 | NA | CASSSRMTGIYGYTF | TGTGCCAGCAGCTCCCGGATGACAGGAATCTATGGCTACACCTTC
15 | TRBJ2-1 | NA | TRBV7-9 | NA | CASSPLGTEYNEQFF | TGTGCCAGCAGCCCACTAGGGACGGAATACAATGAGCAGTTCTTC
15 | TRBJ1-4 | NA | TRBV27 | NA | CASSLIGLGDEKLFF | TGTGCCAGCAGTTTAATCGGGTTGGGGGATGAAAAACTGTTTTTT
12 | TRBJ1-2 | NA | TRBV19 | few | CASNDGRGSYTF | TGTGCCAGTAACGATGGCAGGGGTAGCTACACCTTC
13 | TRBJ1-3 | NA | TRBV19 | NA | CASSTSRGNTIYF | TGTGCCAGTAGTACCTCAAGAGGAAACACCATATATTTT
16 | TRBJ2-3 | TRBD2 | TRBV18 | NA | CASSPYGGVSTDTQYF | TGTGCCAGCTCACCTTACGGGGGGGTCAGCACAGATACGCAGTATTTT
15 | TRBJ1-1 | TRBD1 | TRBV2 | few | CASSGDREGNTEAFF | TGTGCCAGCAGCGGGGACAGGGAAGGGAACACTGAAGCTTTCTTT
11 | TRBJ2-3 | NA | TRBV30 | NA | CAWSVEDTQYF | TGTGCCTGGAGTGTAGAAGATACGCAGTATTTT
13 | TRBJ1-1 | NA | TRBV5-4 | few | CASSLELPTEAFF | TGTGCCAGCAGCTTGGAACTGCCTACTGAAGCTTTCTTT
15 | TRBJ2-1 | NA | TRBV7-9 | NA | CASSYRQVSYNEQFF | TGTGCCAGCAGCTACCGACAGGTGTCCTACAATGAGCAGTTCTTC
16 | TRBJ2-1 | TRBD2 | TRBV2 | NA | CASSEAELAGSNEQFF | TGTGCCAGCAGTGAAGCGGAACTAGCGGGGTCGAACGAGCAGTTCTTC
13 | TRBJ2-3 | NA | TRBV12-3/TRBV12-4 | NA | CASSLRLADTQYF | TGTGCCAGCAGTTTGAGACTGGCAGATACGCAGTATTTT
14 | TRBJ1-3 | NA | TRBV7-2 | NA | CASSVGTGGNTIYF | TGTGCCAGCAGTGTCGGGACGGGTGGAAACACCATATATTTT
13 | TRBJ1-4 | NA | TRBV29-1 | NA | CSATQGFGEKLFF | TGCAGCGCGACACAGGGATTTGGGGAAAAACTGTTTTTT
14 | TRBJ2-6 | NA | TRBV18 | few | CASSPLSGANVLTF | TGTGCCAGCTCACCCCTCTCTGGGGCCAACGTCCTGACTTTC
14 | TRBJ1-4 | NA | TRBV5-1 | NA | CASSPLSTNEKLFF | TGCGCCAGCAGCCCACTCTCAACTAATGAAAAACTGTTTTTT
13 | TRBJ2-5 | NA | TRBV3-1/TRBV3-2 | NA | CASSFPGLKTQYF | TGTGCCAGCAGTTTTCCGGGACTCAAGACCCAGTACTTC
11 | TRBJ2-7 | NA | TRBV12-3/TRBV12-4 | NA | CASSRRYEQYF | TGTGCCAGCAGCCGACGCTACGAGCAGTACTTC
15 | TRBJ2-3 | NA | TRBV9 | NA | CASSVAGGLTDTQYF | TGTGCCAGCAGCGTAGCGGGCGGGTTAACAGATACGCAGTATTTT
13 | TRBJ1-2 | NA | TRBV6-5 | NA | CASSPVGRGDYTF | TGTGCCAGCAGCCCGGTAGGGAGGGGAGACTACACCTTC
16 | TRBJ2-3 | TRBD2 | TRBV4-1 | NA | CASSQETSGVGDTQYF | TGCGCCAGCAGCCAAGAGACTAGCGGGGTTGGAGATACGCAGTATTTT
11 | TRBJ2-4 | NA | TRBV24-1 | NA | CATTQRAGIGF | TGTGCCACCACCCAACGGGCCGGGATTGGCTTC
13 | TRBJ2-1 | TRBD1 | TRBV29-1 | NA | CSVGQGAYNEQFF | TGCAGCGTTGGGCAGGGGGCCTACAATGAGCAGTTCTTC
13 | TRBJ2-3 | NA | TRBV5-8 | once | CASSLGGTDTQYF | TGTGCCAGCAGCTTAGGGGGCACAGATACGCAGTATTTT
14 | TRBJ1-2 | NA | TRBV7-2 | NA | CASSLDLEIWGYTF | TGTGCCAGCAGCTTAGATTTAGAGATTTGGGGCTACACCTTC
15 | TRBJ2-7 | TRBD1 | TRBV5-4 | NA | CASSPALDRAHEQYF | TGTGCCAGCAGCCCGGCACTCGACAGGGCCCACGAGCAGTACTTC
15 | TRBJ2-2 | NA | TRBV4-1 | once | CASSQSGFNTGELFF | TGCGCCAGCAGCCAAAGCGGGTTCAACACCGGGGAGCTGTTTTTT
14 | TRBJ1-5 | NA | TRBV4-1 | NA | CASSGEAGGWPQHF | TGCGCCAGCAGTGGGGAAGCGGGGGGATGGCCCCAGCATTTT
14 | TRBJ1-1 | NA | TRBV6-5 | NA | CASSFLGEGTEAFF | TGTGCCAGCAGTTTCCTGGGCGAGGGCACTGAAGCTTTCTTT
18 | TRBJ2-7 | TRBD1 | TRBV15 | NA | CATSRGRTGSTSTYEQYF | TGTGCCACCAGCAGAGGTAGGACAGGATCTACTAGTACCTACGAGCAGTACTTC
16 | TRBJ2-7 | TRBD1 | TRBV12-5 | NA | CASGLNQGVLAYEQYF | TGTGCTAGTGGTTTGAACCAGGGGGTGTTAGCCTACGAGCAGTACTTC